This TCR beta chain was retrieved from a study of CD8+ T cells in alopecia areata (dated by TCRdb to about 2018). With respect to the entire study: Treated patients were enrolled in an open-label pilot trial of oral tofacitinib at 5 to 10 mg twice daily for moderate-to-severe alopecia areata. Tofacitinib was given for 6 to 18 months, followed by 6 months of follow-up off drug to assess delayed response and recurrence. For the treated patients, the SALT score, which quantifies what percentage of scalp surface area is affected, served as the measure of disease severity. High-throughput TCRbeta sequencing was used to examine T cell clonal expansion in alopecia areata in both the C3H/HeJ mouse model and human patients. Human TCRbeta sequencing covered scalp tissue and sorted CD4+ and CD8+ peripheral blood T cells from patchy and totalis/universalis alopecia areata patients and healthy controls. Tofacitinib-treated patients had biopsies at baseline and at 4 and 24 weeks of treatment, with a later scalp biopsy in several patients. Clonality in the scalp was compared among normal scalp (n=4), patchy alopecia areata scalp (n=8), and alopecia totalis/universalis scalp (n=8). RNA came from the PAXgene miRNA kit for fixed scalp, the miRNeasy kit for PBMCs, and the RNeasy kit for mouse skin. immunoSEQ multiplex PCR using 35 Vbeta forward primers and 13 Jbeta reverse primers was used to amplify TCRbeta CDR3 regions.

What the authors observed across the whole study: Many expanded lesional clones were found to persist in scalp and blood during tofacitinib treatment, and relapse after treatment cessation may be partly explained by this persistence. Compared with normal scalp, lesional scalp had higher clonality and more expanded CD8+ clones, particularly in alopecia totalis/universalis, a pattern that suggests antigenic drive. Because the treated cohort was small and included a single nonresponder, larger studies are needed to assess links between baseline CD8+ expansion and response. Tofacitinib significantly lowered scalp clonality and the number of expanded CD8+ clones among the top 100 scalp clones. Unlike mouse skin, which is dominated by gammadelta T cells, normal human skin has resident alphabeta T cells that are also sequenced, and this complicates analysis of the scalp TCR repertoire. Shared TCR sequences between patients were less evident than in mice, which may be partly attributable to HLA diversity in the patient population.

Sample time point, as interpreted from the label and publication: roughly 24 weeks on oral tofacitinib. The meaning of the sample's treatment or condition label: oral pan-JAK inhibitor, 5-10 mg twice daily. Peripheral blood and lesional scalp punch biopsies were obtained from patients with alopecia areata. PBMCs were isolated by density centrifugation and stained for CD3, CD4 and CD8, after which CD4+ and CD8+ T cells were sorted on a FACSAria. Concerning this clone: Its antigen remains unidentified. No clone much larger than this one lies a single base away; base qualities are absent.

The method behind the library was the immunoSEQ multiplex PCR assay. To provide template for TCR sequencing, every sample had RNA extracted and reverse transcribed into cDNA. First-strand cDNA was synthesized with SuperScript III using a 2:1 mix of oligo-dT and random hexamers. A synthetic immune receptor repertoire was used to measure amplification bias, and any remaining bias was corrected computationally. Concerning the study's data processing: Raw reads were preprocessed to remove errors, and CDR3 was defined according to IMGT conventions as the region from the conserved cysteine to phenylalanine. Clonality was calculated as 1 minus Shannon entropy normalized by log2 of the number of productive unique TCRs. Scalp TCRbeta sequences were cross-referenced with sorted blood CD4 and CD8 repertoires so that the CD4 or CD8 identity of scalp clones could be inferred. Imported from immuneACCESS, the table was reduced by TCRdb to in-frame sequences with V and J called. These copies leave out some clones; in studies compared against another copy, an unresolved V gene accounts for under half, and the cause of the remainder is not known. Clone size and the V and J calls come from that table; the DNA yielded D and trimming. The sample includes 150,000 to 250,000 clones, with about 62% observed a single time. 5.5% to 6% of the sample goes to the ten largest clones.

This sequence was found in a human donor with alopecia areata. The source material was CD4+ T cells sorted from blood, sampled at week 24, from a patient treated with tofacitinib.

The CDR3 here reads CSVAPGGGQPQHF. The nucleotide sequence is given as TGCAGCGTTGCTCCAGGGGGTGGTCAGCCCCAGCATTTT. The sequence is built from TRBV29-1 and TRBJ1-5, with 7 bases matching TRBD1. CDR1 and CDR2 (SQVTM, ANQGSEA) derive from the germline V gene. Germline trimming: 4 bases from V, 6 bases from J; junction bases outside gene matches: 6. The CDR3, from cysteine to phenylalanine, totals 13 residues. Of all the DNA, just the CDR3 is kept, 39 bases in frame from base 1.